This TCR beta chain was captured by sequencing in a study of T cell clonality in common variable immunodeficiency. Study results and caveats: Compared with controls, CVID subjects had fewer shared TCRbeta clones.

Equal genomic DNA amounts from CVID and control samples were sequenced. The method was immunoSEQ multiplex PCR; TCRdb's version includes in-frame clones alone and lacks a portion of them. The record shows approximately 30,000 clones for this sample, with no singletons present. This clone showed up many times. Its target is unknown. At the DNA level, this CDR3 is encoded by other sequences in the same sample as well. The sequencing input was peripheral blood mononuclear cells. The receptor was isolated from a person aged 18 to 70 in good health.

Here the CDR3 reads CASSWQTGAGNTIYF. CDR3 DNA (partial): TGTGCCAGCAGTTGGCAGACAGGAGCTGGAAACACC. The chain uses TRBV7-8 and TRBJ1-3; maybe TRBD1 (6 bases). Sequencing ends 3 residues short of the CDR3 end; the germline J gene provides the rest. Germline V lookup: CDR1 SGHVS, CDR2 FQNEAQ. Trimming took off 6 bases at V and 2 bases at J, with 14 bases between the two ends. There are 15 residues in the CDR3.